These T cell receptor beta chains were read from a single sample in a study of CD8 T cells in ankylosing spondylitis. TCRdb used MiXCR to reprocess the 5' RACE reads, holding one entry per CDR3 protein. The sample has roughly 700,000 distinct CDR3 sequences, around 17% seen once; the top ten hold around a fifth. Sample: blood, either unsorted or a sorted T cell fraction (not recorded which). All receptors come from a male donor with ankylosing spondylitis. The conserved cysteine and the conserved F or W are not part of the CDR3 here. Fields, in order: clone size, V gene, J gene, CDR3 protein. Clone sizes are given selectively: once, few, many, or a class where the clone is expanded.

abundance: -
v_gene: TRBV4-1
j_gene: TRBJ1-3
CDR3aa: ASSQEEGGGGNTIY

abundance: few
v_gene: TRBV5-1
j_gene: TRBJ1-1
CDR3aa: ASSGGQEKSEAF

abundance: -
v_gene: TRBV10-3
j_gene: TRBJ2-1
CDR3aa: AIRTDKRNEQF

abundance: many
v_gene: TRBV4-2
j_gene: TRBJ1-4
CDR3aa: ASSQDVAGGTRNEKLF

abundance: many
v_gene: TRBV4-1
j_gene: TRBJ1-6
CDR3aa: ASSLGTEYSPLH

abundance: -
v_gene: TRBV7-2
j_gene: TRBJ1-5
CDR3aa: ASSLAGTGGWSNQPQH

abundance: -
v_gene: TRBV11-2
j_gene: TRBJ2-5
CDR3aa: ATGTGQQETQY

abundance: -
v_gene: TRBV29-1
j_gene: TRBJ2-1
CDR3aa: SVDGSSGVYNEQF

abundance: -
v_gene: TRBV12-3/TRBV12-4
j_gene: TRBJ1-1
CDR3aa: ASSRTGSNTEAF

abundance: -
v_gene: TRBV27
j_gene: TRBJ2-4
CDR3aa: ASREVGGDKNIQY

abundance: few
v_gene: TRBV12-3/TRBV12-4
j_gene: TRBJ2-5
CDR3aa: ASSGLAGGLQETQY

abundance: few
v_gene: TRBV10-3
j_gene: TRBJ2-3
CDR3aa: AISESGVDTQY

abundance: -
v_gene: TRBV2
j_gene: TRBJ1-2
CDR3aa: ASSQGLSNYGYT

abundance: -
v_gene: TRBV12-3/TRBV12-4
j_gene: TRBJ1-4
CDR3aa: ASSSIGQGASNEKLF

abundance: -
v_gene: TRBV7-9
j_gene: TRBJ2-5
CDR3aa: ASSSLLAGVQETQY

abundance: -
v_gene: TRBV1
j_gene: TRBJ2-3
CDR3aa: TSSQAGLAVADTQY

abundance: few
v_gene: TRBV5-1
j_gene: TRBJ1-4
CDR3aa: ASSLQPGTTNEKLF

abundance: few
v_gene: TRBV13
j_gene: TRBJ2-2
CDR3aa: ARSSGVSGYTGELF

abundance: few
v_gene: TRBV5-6
j_gene: TRBJ1-1
CDR3aa: ASSLSPAANTEAF

abundance: -
v_gene: TRBV5-8
j_gene: TRBJ2-1
CDR3aa: ASSLAGQTYNEQF

abundance: few
v_gene: TRBV6-2/TRBV6-3
j_gene: TRBJ2-1
CDR3aa: ASEFTPGQSYNEQF

abundance: -
v_gene: TRBV14
j_gene: TRBJ2-1
CDR3aa: ASSQDLAYYNEQF

abundance: many
v_gene: TRBV5-8
j_gene: TRBJ2-1
CDR3aa: ASSLGPNLYNEQF

abundance: few
v_gene: TRBV25-1
j_gene: TRBJ2-4
CDR3aa: ASSEDRVGKNIQY

abundance: few
v_gene: TRBV5-6
j_gene: TRBJ1-5
CDR3aa: ASTSWLGQVNQPQH

abundance: -
v_gene: TRBV5-1
j_gene: TRBJ2-5
CDR3aa: ASSLSLAGVGETQY

abundance: few
v_gene: TRBV28
j_gene: TRBJ2-1
CDR3aa: ASSLVAPPQQF

abundance: few
v_gene: TRBV7-7
j_gene: TRBJ2-3
CDR3aa: ASSSLYPPGDTQY

abundance: -
v_gene: TRBV28
j_gene: TRBJ2-1
CDR3aa: ASSPQPDNEQF

abundance: -
v_gene: TRBV19
j_gene: TRBJ2-1
CDR3aa: ASSTTLAGTSYNEQF

abundance: -
v_gene: TRBV28
j_gene: TRBJ1-3
CDR3aa: ASTSAATGNTIY

abundance: -
v_gene: TRBV4-1
j_gene: TRBJ2-3
CDR3aa: ASSQDQRGTDTQY

abundance: few
v_gene: TRBV20-1
j_gene: TRBJ2-7
CDR3aa: SASGTSGGPLLDEQY

abundance: -
v_gene: TRBV5-1
j_gene: TRBJ2-7
CDR3aa: ASSLEATLSYEQY

abundance: -
v_gene: TRBV12-3/TRBV12-4
j_gene: TRBJ1-3
CDR3aa: ASKGGSHGNTIY

abundance: few
v_gene: TRBV6-1
j_gene: TRBJ2-1
CDR3aa: ASSSALAGPYNEQF

abundance: few
v_gene: TRBV20-1
j_gene: TRBJ2-1
CDR3aa: SAVPGQGYNEQF

abundance: few
v_gene: TRBV9
j_gene: TRBJ2-3
CDR3aa: ASSVGTRMTDTQY

abundance: -
v_gene: TRBV12-3/TRBV12-4
j_gene: TRBJ1-2
CDR3aa: ASRATTGNYGYT

abundance: many
v_gene: TRBV29-1
j_gene: TRBJ2-7
CDR3aa: SVEGGSIPYEQY

abundance: -
v_gene: TRBV6-2/TRBV6-3
j_gene: TRBJ2-1
CDR3aa: ASTHGLAGSVANEQF

abundance: -
v_gene: TRBV20-1
j_gene: TRBJ1-2
CDR3aa: SARGNGYT

abundance: few
v_gene: TRBV9
j_gene: TRBJ1-1
CDR3aa: ASSRGARALNTEAF

abundance: few
v_gene: TRBV3-1
j_gene: TRBJ1-5
CDR3aa: ASSHSSNQPQH

abundance: many
v_gene: TRBV20-1
j_gene: TRBJ2-3
CDR3aa: SARDVEGGETDTQY

abundance: -
v_gene: TRBV20-1
j_gene: TRBJ2-1
CDR3aa: SAPHPTRRGKNEQF

abundance: few
v_gene: TRBV6-1
j_gene: TRBJ1-4
CDR3aa: ASSDPTGLNEKLF

abundance: -
v_gene: TRBV6-2/TRBV6-3
j_gene: TRBJ1-1
CDR3aa: ASMGEPRTEAF

abundance: many
v_gene: TRBV7-9
j_gene: TRBJ2-7
CDR3aa: ASTDRDIYEQY

abundance: -
v_gene: TRBV4-3
j_gene: TRBJ1-5
CDR3aa: ASSQDWGQNQPQH

abundance: -
v_gene: TRBV12-3/TRBV12-4
j_gene: TRBJ2-5
CDR3aa: ASSSGTSVRGTQY

abundance: few
v_gene: TRBV29-1
j_gene: TRBJ1-2
CDR3aa: SVGETAYGYT

abundance: few
v_gene: TRBV4-1
j_gene: TRBJ2-1
CDR3aa: ASSQQLAGGFEQF

abundance: -
v_gene: TRBV15
j_gene: TRBJ1-3
CDR3aa: ATSTPGRGNTIY

abundance: few
v_gene: TRBV29-1
j_gene: TRBJ2-7
CDR3aa: SVGTVSDEQY